This passage covers 2 T cell receptor beta chains from one sample sequenced in a study of shared clonotypes between healthy human individuals. Profiling relied on immunoSEQ multiplex PCR, and the TCRdb table lists in-frame clones only, not all of them. The profile shows about 340,000 clones, about 70% of them singletons. Material: memory CD4+ T cells sorted from blood. Subset described: CD45RA-negative fraction. These receptors were obtained from a man in his thirties or forties in good health.

The gene calls are TRBV5-1 and TRBJ2-7; possible D gene TRBD2, 6 bases. Trimming shortened V by 2 bases and J by 4 bases, and 25 bases separated the two germline ends. Germline-derived CDR1 and CDR2 are SGHRS and YFSETQ. This CDR3 contains 18 residues. Here the CDR3 DNA reads TGCGCCAGCAGCTTACGAAACCCTACTAGCAGGAACTCTTACGAGCAGTACTTC. Its translation is CASSLRNPTSRNSYEQYF.

The V and J genes are TRBV10-3 and TRBJ1-2; D may be TRBD1 (5 bases). The V gene's germline CDR1 is ENHRY and CDR2 SYGVKD. V shed 8 bases and J shed 5 bases, with 18 bases lying between them. The CDR3 contains 14 residues. CDR3 sequence: CAIGDRAGHYGYTF. CDR3 in DNA: TGTGCCATCGGGGATCGGGCAGGGCATTATGGCTACACCTTC.